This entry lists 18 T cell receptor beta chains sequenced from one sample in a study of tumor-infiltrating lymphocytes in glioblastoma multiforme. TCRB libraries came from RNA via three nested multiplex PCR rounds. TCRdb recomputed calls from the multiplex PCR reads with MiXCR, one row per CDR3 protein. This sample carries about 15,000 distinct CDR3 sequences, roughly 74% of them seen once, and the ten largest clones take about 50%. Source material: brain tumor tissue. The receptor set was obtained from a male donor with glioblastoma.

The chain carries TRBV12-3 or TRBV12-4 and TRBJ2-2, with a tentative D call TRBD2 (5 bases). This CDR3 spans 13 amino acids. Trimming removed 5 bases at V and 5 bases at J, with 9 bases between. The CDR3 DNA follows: TGTGCCAGCAGTCCGAGGGAGACCGGGGAGCTGTTTTTT. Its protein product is CASSPRETGELFF.

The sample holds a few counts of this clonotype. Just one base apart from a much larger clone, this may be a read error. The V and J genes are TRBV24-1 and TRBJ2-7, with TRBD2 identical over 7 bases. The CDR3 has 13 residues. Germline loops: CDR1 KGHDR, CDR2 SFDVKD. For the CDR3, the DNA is TGTGACACCAGTGATACGGGGGGCTACGAGCAGTACTTC. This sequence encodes CDTSDTGGYEQYF.

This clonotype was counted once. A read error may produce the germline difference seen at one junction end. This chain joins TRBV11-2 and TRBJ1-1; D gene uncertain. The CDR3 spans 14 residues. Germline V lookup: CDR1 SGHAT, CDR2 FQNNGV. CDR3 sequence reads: CASSSLGRHTEAFF. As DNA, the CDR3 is TGTGCCAGCAGCTCCCTCGGTCGACACACTGAAGCCTTCTTT.

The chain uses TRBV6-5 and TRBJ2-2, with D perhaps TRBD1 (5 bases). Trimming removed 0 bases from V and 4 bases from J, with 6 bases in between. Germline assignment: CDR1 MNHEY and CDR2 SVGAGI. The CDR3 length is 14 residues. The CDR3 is CASSYSQGTGELFF. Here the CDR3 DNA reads TGTGCCAGCAGTTACTCCCAGGGCACCGGGGAGCTGTTTTTT.

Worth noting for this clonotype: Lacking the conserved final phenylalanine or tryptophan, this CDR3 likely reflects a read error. The CDR3 coding sequence is TGCAGTGCTCCACAGGGGGCAAACGCCATATATTCT. Its translation: CSAPQGANAIYS. The rearrangement joins TRBV20-1 to TRBJ1-3, with 9 bases aligning to TRBD1. The CDR3 spans 12 residues. Germline CDR1 reads DFQATT; CDR2 reads SNEGSKA (reference sequence).

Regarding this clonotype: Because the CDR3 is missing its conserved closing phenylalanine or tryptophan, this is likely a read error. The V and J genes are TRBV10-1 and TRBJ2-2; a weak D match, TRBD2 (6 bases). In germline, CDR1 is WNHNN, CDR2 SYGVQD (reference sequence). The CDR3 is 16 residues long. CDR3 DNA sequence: TGCACCAGCAGTGAAATGGCTAGCGTGAGGGCCGGGGAGCTGTTTGTT. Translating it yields CTSSEMASVRAGELFV.

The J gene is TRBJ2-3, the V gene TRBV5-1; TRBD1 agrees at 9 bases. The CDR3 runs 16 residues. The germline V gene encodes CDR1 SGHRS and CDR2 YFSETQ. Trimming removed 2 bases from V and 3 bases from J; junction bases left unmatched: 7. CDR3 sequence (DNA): TGCGCCAGCAGCTTAGAACAGGGGGCAAGAACAGATACGCAGTATTTT. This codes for CASSLEQGARTDTQYF.

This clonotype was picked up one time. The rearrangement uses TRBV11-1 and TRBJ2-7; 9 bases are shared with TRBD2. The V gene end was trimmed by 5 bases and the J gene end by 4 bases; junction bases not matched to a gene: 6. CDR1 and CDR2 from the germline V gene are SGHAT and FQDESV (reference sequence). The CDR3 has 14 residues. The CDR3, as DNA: TGTGCCAGCAGCGGAGCGGGGGGCGCGTACGAGCAGTACTTC. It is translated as CASSGAGGAYEQYF.

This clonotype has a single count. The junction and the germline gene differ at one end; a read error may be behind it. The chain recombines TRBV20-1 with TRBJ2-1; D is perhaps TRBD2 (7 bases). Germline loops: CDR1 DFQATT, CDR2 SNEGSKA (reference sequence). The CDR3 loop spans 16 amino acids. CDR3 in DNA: TGCAGTGCTAGTCGACGGGGACAAGCGGGAATGAATGAGCGGTTCTTC. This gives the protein CSASRRGQAGMNERFF.

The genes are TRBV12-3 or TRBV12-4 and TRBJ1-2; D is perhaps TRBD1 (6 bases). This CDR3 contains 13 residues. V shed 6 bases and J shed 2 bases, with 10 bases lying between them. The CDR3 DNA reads TGTGCCAGCAGCGGGACACCCAACTATGGCTACACCTTC. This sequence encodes CASSGTPNYGYTF.

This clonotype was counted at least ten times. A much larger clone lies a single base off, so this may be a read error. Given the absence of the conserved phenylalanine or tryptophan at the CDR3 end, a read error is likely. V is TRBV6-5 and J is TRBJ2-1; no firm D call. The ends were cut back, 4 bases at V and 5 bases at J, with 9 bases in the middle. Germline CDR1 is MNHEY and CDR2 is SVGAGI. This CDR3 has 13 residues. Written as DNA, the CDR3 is TGTGCCAGCAGTTCCTACGCAGACAATGAGCAGTTCCTC. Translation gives CASSSYADNEQFL.

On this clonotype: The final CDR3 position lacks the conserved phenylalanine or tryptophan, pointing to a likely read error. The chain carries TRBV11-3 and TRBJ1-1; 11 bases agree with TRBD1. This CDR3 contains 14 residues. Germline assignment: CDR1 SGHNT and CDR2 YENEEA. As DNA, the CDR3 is TGTGCCGGCAGTTCGGGACAGGGGGACACTGAAGCTTTCTTA. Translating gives CAGSSGQGDTEAFL.

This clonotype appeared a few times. CDR3 region: CASSQDGGQSTDTQYF. CDR3 coding DNA: TGCGCCAGCAGCCAAGATGGGGGCCAAAGCACAGATACGCAGTATTTT. The rearrangement links TRBV4-3 to TRBJ2-3, with TRBD1 as a possible D gene (6 bases). The germline CDR1 and CDR2 sequences are LGHNA and YSLEER. CDR3 length: 16 amino acids. Trimming stripped 0 bases from V and 0 bases from J, with 10 bases between.

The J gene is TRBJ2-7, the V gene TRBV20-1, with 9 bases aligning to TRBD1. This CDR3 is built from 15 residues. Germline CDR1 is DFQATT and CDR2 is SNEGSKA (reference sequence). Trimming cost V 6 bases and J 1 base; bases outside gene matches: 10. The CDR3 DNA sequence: TGCAGTGCGGAATACGGAGGACAGGGGTCCTACGAGCAGTACTTC. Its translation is CSAEYGGQGSYEQYF.

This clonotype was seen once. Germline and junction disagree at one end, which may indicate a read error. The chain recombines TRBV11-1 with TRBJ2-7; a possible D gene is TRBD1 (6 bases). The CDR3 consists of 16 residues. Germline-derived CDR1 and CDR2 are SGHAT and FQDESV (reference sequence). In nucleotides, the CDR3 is TGCGCCAGCGGCTTAGCGTGTCTGGACAGTGGGAACGAGCAGTACTTC. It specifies CASGLACLDSGNEQYF.

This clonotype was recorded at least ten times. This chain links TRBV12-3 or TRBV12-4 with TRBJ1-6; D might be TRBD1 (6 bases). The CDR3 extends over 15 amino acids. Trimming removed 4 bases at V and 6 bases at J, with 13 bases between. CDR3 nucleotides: TGTGCCAGCAGTTCTAGGACAGATTTTAATTCACCCCTCCACTTT. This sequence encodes CASSSRTDFNSPLHF.

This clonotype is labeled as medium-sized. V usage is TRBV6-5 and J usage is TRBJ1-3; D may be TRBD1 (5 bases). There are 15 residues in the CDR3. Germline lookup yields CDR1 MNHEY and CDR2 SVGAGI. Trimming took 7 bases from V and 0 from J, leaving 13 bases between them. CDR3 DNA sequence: TGTGCCAGCAAAGAGGGGTCAAGCTCTGGAAACACCATATATTTT. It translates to CASKEGSSSGNTIYF.

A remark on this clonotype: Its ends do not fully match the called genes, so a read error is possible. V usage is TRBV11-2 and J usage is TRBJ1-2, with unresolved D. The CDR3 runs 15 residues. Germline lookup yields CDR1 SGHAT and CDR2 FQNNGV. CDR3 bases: TGTGCCAGCAGCCACTCGTCGGGCGCGGGTTATGGCTGCACCTTC. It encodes CASSHSSGAGYGCTF.